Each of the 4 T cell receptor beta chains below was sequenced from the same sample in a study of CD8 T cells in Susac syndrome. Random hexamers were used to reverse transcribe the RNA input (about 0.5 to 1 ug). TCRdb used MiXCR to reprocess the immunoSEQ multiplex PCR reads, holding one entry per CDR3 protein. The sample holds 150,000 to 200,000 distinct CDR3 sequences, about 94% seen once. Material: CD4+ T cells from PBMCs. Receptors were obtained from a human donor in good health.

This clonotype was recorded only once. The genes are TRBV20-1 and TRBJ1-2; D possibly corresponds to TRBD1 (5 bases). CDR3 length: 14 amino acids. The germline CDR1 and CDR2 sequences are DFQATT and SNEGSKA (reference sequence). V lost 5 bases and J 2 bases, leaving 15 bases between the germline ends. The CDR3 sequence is CSAPASQGNYGYTF. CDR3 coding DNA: TGCAGTGCTCCAGCTAGTCAGGGCAACTATGGCTACACCTTC.

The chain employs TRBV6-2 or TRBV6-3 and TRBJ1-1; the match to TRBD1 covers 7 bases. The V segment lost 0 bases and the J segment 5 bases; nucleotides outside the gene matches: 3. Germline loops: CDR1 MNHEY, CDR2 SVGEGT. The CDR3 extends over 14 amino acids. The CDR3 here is CASSYSIQGTEAFF. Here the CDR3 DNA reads TGTGCCAGCAGTTACTCGATACAGGGGACTGAAGCTTTCTTT.

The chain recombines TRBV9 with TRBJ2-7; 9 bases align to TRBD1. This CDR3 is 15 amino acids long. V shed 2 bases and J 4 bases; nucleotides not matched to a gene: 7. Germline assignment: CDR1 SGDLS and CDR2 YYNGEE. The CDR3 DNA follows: TGTGCCAGCAGCGTGGCCGGGACAGGGAGATACGAGCAGTACTTC. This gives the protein CASSVAGTGRYEQYF.

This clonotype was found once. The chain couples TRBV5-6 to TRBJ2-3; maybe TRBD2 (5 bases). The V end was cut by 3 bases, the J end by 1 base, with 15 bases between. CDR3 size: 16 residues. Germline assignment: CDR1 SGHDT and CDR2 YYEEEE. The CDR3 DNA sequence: TGTGCCAGCAGCTCCTGGCTAAAAGCGGGCACAGATACGCAGTATTTT. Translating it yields CASSSWLKAGTDTQYF.